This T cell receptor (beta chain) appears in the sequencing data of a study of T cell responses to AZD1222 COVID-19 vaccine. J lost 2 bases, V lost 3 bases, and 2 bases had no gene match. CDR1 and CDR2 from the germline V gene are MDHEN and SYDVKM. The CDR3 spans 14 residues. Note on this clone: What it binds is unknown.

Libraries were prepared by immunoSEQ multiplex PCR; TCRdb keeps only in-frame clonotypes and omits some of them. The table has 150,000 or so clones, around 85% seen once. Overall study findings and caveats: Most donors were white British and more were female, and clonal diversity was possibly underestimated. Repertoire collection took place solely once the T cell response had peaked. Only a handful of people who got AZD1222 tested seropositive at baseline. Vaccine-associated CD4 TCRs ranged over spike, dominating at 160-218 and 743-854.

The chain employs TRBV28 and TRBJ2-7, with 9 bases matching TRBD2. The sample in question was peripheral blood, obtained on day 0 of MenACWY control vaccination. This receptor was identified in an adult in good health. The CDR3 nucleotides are TGTGCCAGCAGTTTTAGCGGGGGAACCTACGAGCAGTACTTC. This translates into CASSFSGGTYEQYF.